The source of this T cell receptor beta chain is a study of cytomegalovirus exposure and HLA in healthy donors. Study results and caveats: Several V segments, TRBV6-2 and TRBV6-3 among them, could not be told apart and were dropped. Analyses of presence and absence presupposed an approximately uniform sequencing depth across donors.

On this clone: The antigen remains unidentified.

The CDR3 runs to 15 residues. Germline V lookup: CDR1 SGHTA, CDR2 FQGNSA. V trimming: 5 bases; J trimming: 5 bases; junction bases outside the gene matches: 8. It was with 60 Vbeta and 13 Jbeta primers that the PCR ran. The protocol was immunoSEQ multiplex PCR, while the TCRdb copy is restricted to in-frame clones and leaves out a portion. The profile shows over 200,000 clones, under 80% of them singletons. The source of this sequence is a woman younger than 45 in good health and CMV-seronegative. The V call is TRBV7-2, the J call TRBJ2-7, with 11 nucleotides matching TRBD2. Sequencing was carried out using PBMCs. This CDR3 is CASSNRLAGLNEQYF. CDR3 bases: TGTGCCAGCAGCAACCGACTAGCGGGACTAAACGAGCAGTACTTC.